This T cell receptor beta chain is from a study of blood T cell repertoires in COVID-19. On the study more broadly: The United States, Italy and Spain supplied acute and convalescent COVID-19 samples. From T cells, B-cell-depleted T cells, or PBMCs came the material, which was cDNA or gDNA.

Original handling: Cell counts per sample came from amplifying reference gene primers. TCRdb keeps only in-frame clones here, not all; method: immunoSEQ multiplex PCR. V, J and clone size reflect that table, while D and trimming were determined from the DNA. The sample shows roughly 160,000 clones, 80% to 85% of them seen only once. Germline loops: CDR1 SGHTA, CDR2 FQGNSA. This CDR3 contains 12 residues. V was clipped by 5 bases and J by 9 bases, with 11 bases between them. The sequencing input was peripheral blood. The receptor comes from a woman aged 55-70 years with acute or convalescent COVID-19. The chain uses TRBV7-2 and TRBJ2-1; D remains ambiguous. For the CDR3, the DNA is TGTGCCAGCAGCCCCCCCAAATCTGAGCAGTTCTTC. Its translation: CASSPPKSEQFF.